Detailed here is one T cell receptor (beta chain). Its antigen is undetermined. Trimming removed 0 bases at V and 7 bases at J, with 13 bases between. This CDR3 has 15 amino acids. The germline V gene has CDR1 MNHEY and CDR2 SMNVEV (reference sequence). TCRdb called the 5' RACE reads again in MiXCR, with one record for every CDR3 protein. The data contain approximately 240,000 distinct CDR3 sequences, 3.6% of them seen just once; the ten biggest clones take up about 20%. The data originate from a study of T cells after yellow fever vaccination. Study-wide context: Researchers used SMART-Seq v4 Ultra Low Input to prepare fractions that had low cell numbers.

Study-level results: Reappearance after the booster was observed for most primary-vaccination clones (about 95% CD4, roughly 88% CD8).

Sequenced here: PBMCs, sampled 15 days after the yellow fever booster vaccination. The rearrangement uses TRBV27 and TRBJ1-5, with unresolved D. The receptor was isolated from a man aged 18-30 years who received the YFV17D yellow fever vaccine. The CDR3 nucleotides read TGTGCCAGCAGTTTATCGATTGCCTCGGGGCAGCCCCAGCATTTT. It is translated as CASSLSIASGQPQHF.